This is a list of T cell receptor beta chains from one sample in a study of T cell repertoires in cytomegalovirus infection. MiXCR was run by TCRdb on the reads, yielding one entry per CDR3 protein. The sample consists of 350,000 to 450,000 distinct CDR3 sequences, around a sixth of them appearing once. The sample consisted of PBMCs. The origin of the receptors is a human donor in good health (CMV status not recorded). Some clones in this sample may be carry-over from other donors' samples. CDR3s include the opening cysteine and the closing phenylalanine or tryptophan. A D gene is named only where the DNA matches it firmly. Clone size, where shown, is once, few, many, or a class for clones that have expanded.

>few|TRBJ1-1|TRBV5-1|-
CASSVGAFF
TGCGCCAGCAGCGTCGGGGCTTTCTTT
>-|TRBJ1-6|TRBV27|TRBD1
CASGTQGSYNSSLHF
TGTGCCAGCGGAACACAGGGGTCCTATAATTCATCCCTCCACTTT
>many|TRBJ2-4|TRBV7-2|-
CASSLRGADIQYF
TGTGCCAGCAGCTTAAGGGGGGCGGACATTCAGTACTTC
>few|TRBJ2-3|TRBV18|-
CASSLYSKADTQYF
TGTGCCAGCTCCCTATACTCGAAGGCAGATACGCAGTATTTT
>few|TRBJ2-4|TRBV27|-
CASSWWGNRRNIQYF
TGTGCCAGCAGTTGGTGGGGGAACAGGAGAAACATTCAGTACTTC
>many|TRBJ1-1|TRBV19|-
CASTPGWGWNTEAFF
TGTGCCAGTACCCCTGGGTGGGGCTGGAACACTGAAGCTTTCTTT
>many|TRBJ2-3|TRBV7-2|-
CASSLALGGGRADTQYF
TGTGCCAGCAGCTTAGCTTTGGGGGGAGGACGCGCAGATACGCAGTATTTT
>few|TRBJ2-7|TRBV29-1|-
CSVEAGTRYEQYF
TGCAGCGTTGAGGCAGGGACGCGATACGAGCAGTACTTC
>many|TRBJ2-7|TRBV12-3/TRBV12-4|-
CATSFTGPYEQYF
TGTGCCACGTCGTTCACAGGGCCCTACGAGCAGTACTTC
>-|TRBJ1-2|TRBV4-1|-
CASSQDAGGGYTF
TGCGCCAGCAGCCAAGATGCTGGGGGGGGCTACACCTTC
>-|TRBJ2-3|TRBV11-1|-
CASSGRWESSTDTQYF
TGTGCCAGCAGCGGGCGGTGGGAGTCTAGCACAGATACGCAGTATTTT
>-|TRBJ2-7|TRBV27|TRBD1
CASSAAGTGAPGGREQYF
TGTGCCAGCAGTGCAGCCGGGACAGGGGCCCCGGGGGGGCGGGAGCAGTACTTC
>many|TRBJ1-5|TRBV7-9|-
CASSGGVPGSNQPQHF
TGTGCCAGCAGCGGCGGGGTGCCAGGTAGCAATCAGCCCCAGCATTTT
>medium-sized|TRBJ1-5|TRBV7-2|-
CASSPRRDQPQHF
TGTGCCAGCAGCCCAAGGAGGGATCAGCCCCAGCATTTT
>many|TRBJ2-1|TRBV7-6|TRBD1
CASSLNRGYEQFF
TGTGCCAGCAGCTTAAACAGGGGCTATGAGCAGTTCTTC
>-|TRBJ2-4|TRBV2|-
CASSERRPGGDIQYF
TGTGCCAGCAGTGAAAGAAGACCCGGAGGGGACATTCAGTACTTC
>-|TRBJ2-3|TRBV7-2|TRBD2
CASSMTSGRDTQYF
TGTGCCAGCAGCATGACTAGCGGCAGAGATACGCAGTATTTT
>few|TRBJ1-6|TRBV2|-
CASTDRNNSPLHF
TGTGCCAGCACAGACAGGAATAATTCACCCCTCCACTTT
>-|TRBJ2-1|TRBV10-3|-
CAINPTGNNEQFF
TGTGCCATCAACCCTACAGGGAACAATGAGCAGTTCTTC
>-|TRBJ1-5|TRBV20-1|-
CSASRRTGGNQPQHF
TGCAGTGCTAGTCGTCGAACTGGTGGCAATCAGCCCCAGCATTTT
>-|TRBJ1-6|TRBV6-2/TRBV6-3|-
CASSYRRGIGSPLHF
TGTGCCAGCAGTTACCGGCGAGGGATCGGCTCACCCCTCCACTTT
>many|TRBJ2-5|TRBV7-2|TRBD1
CASSSDRDMLETQYF
TGTGCCAGCAGCTCGGACAGGGATATGTTGGAGACCCAGTACTTC
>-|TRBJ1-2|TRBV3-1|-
CASSEQGSYGYTF
TGTGCCAGCAGTGAACAGGGATCCTATGGCTACACCTTC
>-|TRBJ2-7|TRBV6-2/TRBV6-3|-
CASSDSLGPYEQYF
TGTGCCAGCAGCGACAGCTTGGGACCCTACGAGCAGTACTTC
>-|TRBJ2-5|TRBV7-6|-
CASSPLGELGYF
TGTGCCAGCAGCCCACTCGGGGAGTTGGGGTACTTC
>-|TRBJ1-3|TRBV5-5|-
CASSLPGGRGNTIYF
TGTGCCAGCAGCTTGCCCGGGGGCCGAGGAAACACCATATATTTT
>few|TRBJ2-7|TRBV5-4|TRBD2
CATARGSGLSYEQYF
TGTGCCACAGCGAGAGGTAGCGGGCTCTCCTACGAGCAGTACTTC
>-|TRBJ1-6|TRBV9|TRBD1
CASSHRDRNSPLHF
TGTGCCAGCAGCCACCGGGACAGGAATTCACCCCTCCACTTT
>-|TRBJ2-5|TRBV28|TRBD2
CASSLWASGGSAQYF
TGTGCCAGCAGTTTATGGGCTAGCGGGGGGAGTGCCCAGTACTTC
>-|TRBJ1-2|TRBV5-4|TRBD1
CASRATGQGVGYTF
TGTGCCAGCAGAGCGACGGGACAGGGGGTTGGCTACACCTTC
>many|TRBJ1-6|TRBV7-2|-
CASSLGQELHF
TGTGCCAGCAGCTTAGGACAAGAACTCCACTTT
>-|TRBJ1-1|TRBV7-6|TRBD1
CASSPKRTGGNTEAFF
TGTGCCAGCAGCCCAAAAAGGACAGGGGGGAACACTGAAGCTTTCTTT
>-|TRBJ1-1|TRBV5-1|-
CASSFGGLRNTEAFF
TGCGCCAGCAGCTTCGGGGGGCTAAGGAACACTGAAGCTTTCTTT
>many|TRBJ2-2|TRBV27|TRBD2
CASSSSGRNTGELFF
TGTGCCAGCAGTTCCAGCGGGAGAAACACCGGGGAGCTGTTTTTT
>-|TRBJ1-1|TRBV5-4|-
CASSLDGGRGTEAFF
TGTGCCAGCAGCTTGGATGGAGGGCGAGGCACTGAAGCTTTCTTT
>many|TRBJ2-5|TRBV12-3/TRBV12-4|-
CASSSFRGDQYF
TGTGCCAGCAGTTCCTTTCGCGGGGACCAGTACTTC
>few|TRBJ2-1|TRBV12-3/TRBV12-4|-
CVTKVGASEFF
TGTGTCACCAAAGTTGGGGCTTCCGAGTTCTTC
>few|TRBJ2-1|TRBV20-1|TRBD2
CSAMGLVFAHTSNEQFF
TGCAGTGCTATGGGACTAGTTTTTGCGCACACATCTAATGAGCAGTTCTTC
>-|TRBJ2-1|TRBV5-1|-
CASSPAVRTYNEQFF
TGCGCCAGCAGCCCGGCGGTGAGGACCTACAATGAGCAGTTCTTC
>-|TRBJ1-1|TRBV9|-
CASSPKARDTEAFF
TGTGCCAGCAGCCCTAAGGCCAGGGACACTGAAGCTTTCTTT
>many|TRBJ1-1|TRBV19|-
CASSPFRETEAFF
TGTGCCAGTAGTCCTTTCAGGGAGACTGAAGCTTTCTTT
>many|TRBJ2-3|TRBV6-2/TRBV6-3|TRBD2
CASSYSTVTSGSADTQYF
TGTGCCAGCAGTTACTCGACAGTGACTAGCGGGAGCGCAGATACGCAGTATTTT
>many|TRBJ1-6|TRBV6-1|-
CASSEWSPLHF
TGTGCCAGCAGTGAATGGTCACCCCTCCACTTT
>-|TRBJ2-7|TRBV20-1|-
CSARDALLGSSYEQYF
TGCAGTGCTAGAGATGCCCTGTTAGGGAGCTCCTACGAGCAGTACTTC
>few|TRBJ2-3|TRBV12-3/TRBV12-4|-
CASLSRGLGSTDTQYF
TGTGCCAGCCTCAGTCGGGGCCTAGGGTCCACAGATACGCAGTATTTT
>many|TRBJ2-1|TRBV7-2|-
CASSPTRREQFF
TGTGCCAGCAGCCCGACGCGACGTGAGCAGTTCTTC
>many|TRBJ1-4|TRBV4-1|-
CASSQEAALGGNEKLFF
TGCGCCAGCAGCCAGGAAGCCGCTTTGGGGGGCAATGAAAAACTGTTTTTT
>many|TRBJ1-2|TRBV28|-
CASGGVRNYGYTF
TGTGCCAGTGGCGGGGTCAGGAACTATGGCTACACCTTC
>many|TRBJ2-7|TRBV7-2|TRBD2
CATAPGLAGGGEQYF
TGTGCCACCGCTCCGGGACTAGCGGGAGGGGGCGAGCAGTACTTC
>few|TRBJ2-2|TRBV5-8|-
CASSLPRSRVGTGELFF
TGTGCCAGCAGCTTGCCCAGGTCCAGGGTTGGCACCGGGGAGCTGTTTTTT
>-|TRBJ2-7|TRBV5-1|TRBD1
CASSFSYQGQGGGEQYF
TGCGCCAGCAGCTTCTCGTACCAGGGACAGGGAGGGGGCGAGCAGTACTTC
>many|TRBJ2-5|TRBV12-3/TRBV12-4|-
CASSLGLAETQYF
TGTGCCAGCAGTTTAGGGCTAGCGGAGACCCAGTACTTC
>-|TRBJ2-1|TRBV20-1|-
CSATSGGAYNEQFF
TGCAGTGCTACCAGCGGCGGGGCTTACAATGAGCAGTTCTTC
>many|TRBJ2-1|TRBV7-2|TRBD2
CASSFPASGGLQFF
TGTGCCAGCAGCTTCCCGGCAAGCGGGGGTTTGCAGTTCTTC
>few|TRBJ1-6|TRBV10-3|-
CAISEVDSPLHF
TGTGCCATCAGTGAAGTGGATTCACCCCTCCACTTT
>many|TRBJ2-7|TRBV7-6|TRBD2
CASSPWGGEQYF
TGTGCCAGCAGCCCGTGGGGGGGCGAGCAGTACTTC
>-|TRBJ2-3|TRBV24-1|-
CATSDGGKDTQYF
TGTGCCACCAGTGACGGGGGTAAAGATACGCAGTATTTT